A selection of T cell receptor beta chains follows, all from one sample in a study of T cell responses to AZD1222 COVID-19 vaccine. The assay was immunoSEQ multiplex PCR, and TCRdb's table has in-frame clones only and misses some. Among fewer than 150,000 clones listed, around 89% were seen once. Sequenced material: peripheral blood, taken 28 days after the second AZD1222 dose. These receptors were collected from an adult who received the AZD1222 COVID-19 vaccine. The CDR3 runs from the conserved cysteine through the conserved F or W. D genes are given only for firm matches. Clone size, where shown, is once, few, many, or a class for clones that have expanded.

d_call j_call v_call clone_size cdr3_aa cdr3_nt
. TRBJ1-4 TRBV7-9 . CASSLQGLTNEKLFF TGTGCCAGCAGCTTACAGGGATTGACTAATGAAAAACTGTTTTTT
TRBD2 TRBJ2-4 TRBV15 . CATSSGAGEGIQYF TGTGCCACCAGCAGCGGAGCGGGGGAAGGGATTCAGTACTTC
. TRBJ1-1 TRBV30 . CAWSVGFTEAFF TGTGCCTGGAGTGTGGGTTTCACTGAAGCTTTCTTT
. TRBJ2-1 TRBV4-1 . CASSQVGSYNEQFF TGCGCCAGCAGCCAAGTGGGCAGCTACAATGAGCAGTTCTTC
. TRBJ2-5 TRBV6-5 . CASAGLVQETQYF TGTGCCTCTGCTGGACTCGTCCAAGAGACCCAGTACTTC
. TRBJ1-3 TRBV30 . CACQEGNTIYF TGTGCCTGCCAGGAAGGAAACACCATATATTTT
TRBD1 TRBJ1-3 TRBV11-3 once CASSSRQGSRGGTIYF TGTGCCAGCAGCTCCAGACAGGGATCGAGGGGTGGCACCATATATTTT
. TRBJ2-3 TRBV7-8 . CASSLAARPDTQYF TGTGCCAGCAGCTTAGCGGCACGTCCAGATACGCAGTATTTT
. TRBJ2-3 TRBV5-8 . CASSLGLLPATDTQYF TGTGCCAGCAGCTTGGGTCTGCTTCCCGCTACAGATACGCAGTATTTT
. TRBJ1-3 TRBV11-2 . CASSLWGGGTGNTIYF TGTGCCAGCAGCTTATGGGGCGGAGGAACTGGAAACACCATATATTTT
. TRBJ2-2 TRBV5-4 . CASSLSGELFF TGTGCCAGCAGCTTGTCCGGGGAGCTGTTTTTT
. TRBJ1-1 TRBV13 . CASSLDRGRMNTEAFF TGTGCCAGCAGCTTGGACCGGGGGAGGATGAACACTGAAGCTTTCTTT
. TRBJ1-2 TRBV28 . CASSPNTGYYGYTF TGTGCCAGCAGTCCTAATACAGGATACTATGGCTACACCTTC
TRBD2 TRBJ2-2 TRBV24-1 . CATSDSSLAGATGELFF TGTGCCACCAGTGATTCGTCCCTAGCGGGAGCCACCGGGGAGCTGTTTTTT
TRBD1 TRBJ2-1 TRBV10-3 . CAISDSRQGNEQFF TGTGCCATCAGTGATTCCCGACAGGGCAATGAGCAGTTCTTC
. TRBJ2-1 TRBV24-1 . CATGARDSYPGLPRLSTYNEQFF TGTGCCACCGGGGCCCGGGACAGCTATCCGGGACTACCCAGGCTAAGCACCTACAATGAGCAGTTCTTC
TRBD2 TRBJ2-1 TRBV6-2/TRBV6-3 . CASSYESSQREVQSDEQFF TGTGCCAGCAGTTATGAGTCGTCCCAGCGGGAGGTCCAGAGCGATGAGCAGTTCTTC
TRBD2 TRBJ2-5 TRBV5-4 . CASSLRGGGSWGQYF TGTGCCAGCAGCTTGCGCGGGGGTGGCTCATGGGGCCAGTACTTC
TRBD2 TRBJ2-7 TRBV5-1 . CASSPPGGVYEQYF TGCGCCAGCAGCCCCCCGGGGGGGGTCTACGAGCAGTACTTC
TRBD1 TRBJ1-1 TRBV5-5 . CASSYTGTGRLTEAFF TGTGCCAGCAGCTACACCGGGACAGGGCGCCTCACTGAAGCTTTCTTT
. TRBJ2-7 TRBV2 . CASSGGTRSSYEQYF TGTGCCAGCAGCGGCGGGACAAGGAGCTCCTACGAGCAGTACTTC
. TRBJ1-1 TRBV4-1 . CASSQGTYTLGTEAFF TGCGCCAGCAGCCAAGGGACATATACCCTAGGCACTGAAGCTTTCTTT
. TRBJ2-7 TRBV4-1 . CASSQVGEVYEQYF TGCGCCAGCAGCCAAGTCGGGGAGGTCTACGAGCAGTACTTC
. TRBJ2-5 TRBV5-1 . CASSLGPESAGETQYF TGCGCCAGCAGCTTGGGCCCTGAGTCGGCTGGTGAGACCCAGTACTTC
. TRBJ1-1 TRBV5-4 . CASSPPEKTEAFF TGTGCCAGCAGCCCCCCGGAGAAGACTGAAGCTTTCTTT
TRBD1 TRBJ2-1 TRBV19 . CASSIPQGVRNEQFF TGTGCCAGTAGTATCCCGCAGGGGGTACGCAATGAGCAGTTCTTC
TRBD2 TRBJ2-1 TRBV5-1 . CASRSSSGSSYNEQFF TGCGCCAGCAGGTCCTCTAGCGGGAGCTCCTACAATGAGCAGTTCTTC
. TRBJ2-7 TRBV2 once CASRPGLSSYEQYF TGTGCCAGCAGGCCGGGACTCAGCTCCTACGAGCAGTACTTC
. TRBJ1-5 TRBV7-2 . CASSPRDRNQPQHF TGTGCCAGCAGCCCCCGGGACCGAAATCAGCCCCAGCATTTT
. TRBJ1-2 TRBV11-3 . CASSQASRALNYGYTF TGTGCCAGCAGCCAGGCAAGTCGGGCCTTGAACTATGGCTACACCTTC
TRBD2 TRBJ2-3 TRBV5-1 . CASSWGLAGGRSTDTQYF TGCGCCAGCAGCTGGGGACTAGCGGGGGGGCGTAGCACAGATACGCAGTATTTT
TRBD2 TRBJ2-7 TRBV5-5 . CASSFRPVAGVGYEQYF TGTGCCAGCAGCTTCCGCCCGGTGGCGGGAGTTGGTTACGAGCAGTACTTC
. TRBJ1-3 TRBV9 . CASSVNLGRDGSGNTIYF TGTGCCAGCAGCGTTAACCTCGGACGGGACGGCTCTGGAAACACCATATATTTT
. TRBJ2-3 TRBV6-6 . CASSLGFFTDTQYF TGTGCCAGCAGCTTAGGGTTCTTCACAGATACGCAGTATTTT
TRBD2 TRBJ2-3 TRBV24-1 . CATSDIRITSGGTDTQYF TGTGCCACCAGTGATATCCGTATAACTAGCGGGGGCACAGATACGCAGTATTTT
. TRBJ2-1 TRBV4-2 . CASSQDPAGSYNEQFF TGTGCCAGCAGCCAAGACCCCGCCGGCTCCTACAATGAGCAGTTCTTC
TRBD1 TRBJ1-5 TRBV7-8 . CASSSQGGNQPQHF TGTGCCAGCAGCTCCCAGGGGGGCAATCAGCCCCAGCATTTT
TRBD1 TRBJ2-7 TRBV5-6 . CASSSGTGGVEQYF TGTGCCAGCAGCTCCGGGACAGGGGGAGTAGAGCAGTACTTC
TRBD1 TRBJ1-2 TRBV4-2 once CASSLTTSGQGDSGYTF TGTGCCAGCAGCCTGACTACTTCGGGACAGGGGGATTCTGGCTACACCTTC
. TRBJ2-3 TRBV4-3 . CASSQGPASGIDTQYF TGCGCCAGCAGCCAAGGCCCAGCCTCAGGGATAGATACGCAGTATTTT
. TRBJ1-5 TRBV4-1 . CASSQEVETDPQPQHF TGCGCCAGCAGCCAAGAGGTCGAGACGGACCCTCAGCCCCAGCATTTT
TRBD2 TRBJ2-1 TRBV19 . CASSIGLAGAFNEQFF TGTGCCAGTAGTATCGGGTTAGCGGGAGCTTTCAATGAGCAGTTCTTC
. TRBJ2-7 TRBV5-4 . CASSSKKESYEQYF TGTGCCAGCAGCTCCAAAAAAGAATCCTACGAGCAGTACTTC
. TRBJ2-7 TRBV28 . CASSSDSYEQYF TGTGCCAGCAGCTCCGACAGCTACGAGCAGTACTTC
. TRBJ1-4 TRBV6-5 . CASTQTGSNEKLFF TGTGCCAGCACTCAGACAGGCAGTAATGAAAAACTGTTTTTT
. TRBJ1-5 TRBV18 . CASSPSQGQPQHF TGTGCCAGCTCACCATCCCAGGGACAGCCCCAGCATTTT